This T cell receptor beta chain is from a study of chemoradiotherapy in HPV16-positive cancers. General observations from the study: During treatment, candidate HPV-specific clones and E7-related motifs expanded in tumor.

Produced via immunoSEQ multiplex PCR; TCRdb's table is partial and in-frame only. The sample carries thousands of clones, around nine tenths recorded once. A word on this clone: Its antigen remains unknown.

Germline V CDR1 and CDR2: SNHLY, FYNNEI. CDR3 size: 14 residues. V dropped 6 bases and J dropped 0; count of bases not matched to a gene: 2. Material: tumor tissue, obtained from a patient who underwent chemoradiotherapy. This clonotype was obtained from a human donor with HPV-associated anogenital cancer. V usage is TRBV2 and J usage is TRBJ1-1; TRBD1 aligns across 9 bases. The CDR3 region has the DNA TGTGCCAGCAGGGGGACAGGGATGAACACTGAAGCTTTCTTT. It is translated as CASRGTGMNTEAFF. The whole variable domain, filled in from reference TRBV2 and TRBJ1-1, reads EPEVTQTPSHQVTQMGQEVILRCVPISNHLYFYWYRQILGQKVEFLVSFYNNEISEKSEIFDDQFSVERPDGSNFTLKIRSTKLEDSAMYFCASRGTGMNTEAFFGQGTRLTVV.